The source of this T cell receptor (beta chain) is a study of T cell clones after liver transplantation. Study information: Graft-donor-reactive sequences were compared with third-party-reactive TCRbeta sequences from pre-transplant mixed lymphocyte reactions.

Thawed unstimulated PBMCs were FACS-sorted by CD3, CD4 and CD8 into two populations. Assay used: immunoSEQ multiplex PCR; TCRdb lists only in-frame clones, some missing. The repertoire has around 110,000 clones, just over 90% of them found once; the top ten carry around 0.8%. In germline, CDR1 is SGHVS, CDR2 FQNEAQ. The CDR3 spans 16 residues. V lost 0 bases and J lost 0, with 8 bases in between. Sequencing used CD4+ T cells from blood, obtained 12 months after liver transplant. The genes are TRBV7-8 and TRBJ1-4; D gene unclear. The sequence was obtained from a human patient who received a liver transplant. Some T cells may possibly be graft donor cells. The CDR3 sequence is CASSLAGKSTNEKLFF. CDR3 bases: TGTGCCAGCAGCTTAGCGGGCAAATCAACTAATGAAAAACTGTTTTTT.